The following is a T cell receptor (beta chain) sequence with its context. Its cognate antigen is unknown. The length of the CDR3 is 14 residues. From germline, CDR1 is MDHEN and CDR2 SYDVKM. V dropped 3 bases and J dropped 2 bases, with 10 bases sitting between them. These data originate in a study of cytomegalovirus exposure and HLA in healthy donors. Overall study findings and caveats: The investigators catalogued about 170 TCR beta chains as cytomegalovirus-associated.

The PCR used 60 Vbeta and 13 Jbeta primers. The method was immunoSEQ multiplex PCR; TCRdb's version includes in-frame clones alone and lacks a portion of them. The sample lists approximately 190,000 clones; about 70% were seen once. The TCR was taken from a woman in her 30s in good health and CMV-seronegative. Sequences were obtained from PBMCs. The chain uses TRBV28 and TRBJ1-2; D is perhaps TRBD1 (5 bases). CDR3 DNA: TGTGCCAGCAGTTTGGGTGCAGGGAACTATGGCTACACCTTC. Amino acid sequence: CASSLGAGNYGYTF.